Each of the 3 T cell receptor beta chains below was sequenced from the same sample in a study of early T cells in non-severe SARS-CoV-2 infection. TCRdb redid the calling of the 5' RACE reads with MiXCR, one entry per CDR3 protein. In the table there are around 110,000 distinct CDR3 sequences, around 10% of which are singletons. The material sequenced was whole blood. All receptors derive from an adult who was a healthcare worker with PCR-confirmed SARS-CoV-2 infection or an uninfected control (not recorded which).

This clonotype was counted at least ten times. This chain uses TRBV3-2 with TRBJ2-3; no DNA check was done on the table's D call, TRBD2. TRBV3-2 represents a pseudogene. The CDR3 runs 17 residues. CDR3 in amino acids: CASSHQLAGQNTDTQYF. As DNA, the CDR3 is TGTGCCAGCAGCCACCAACTAGCGGGACAAAACACAGATACGCAGTATTTT.

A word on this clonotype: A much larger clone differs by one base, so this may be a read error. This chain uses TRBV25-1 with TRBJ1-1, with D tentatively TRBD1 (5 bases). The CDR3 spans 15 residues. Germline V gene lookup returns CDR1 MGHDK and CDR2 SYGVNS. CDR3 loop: CASSTKGLANAEAFF. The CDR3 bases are TGTGCCAGCAGCACAAAGGGGTTGGCGAACGCTGAAGCTTTCTTT.

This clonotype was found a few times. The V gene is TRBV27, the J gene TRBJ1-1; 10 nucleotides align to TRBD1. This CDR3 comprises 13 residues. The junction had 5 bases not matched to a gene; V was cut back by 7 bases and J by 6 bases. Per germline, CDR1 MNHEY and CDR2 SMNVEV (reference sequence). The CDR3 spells CASTRTGGSEAFF. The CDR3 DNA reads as TGTGCCAGCACTCGGACAGGGGGATCTGAAGCTTTCTTT.